This T cell receptor beta chain was recovered during a study of CD8+ T cells in alopecia areata. The study, taken as a whole, reports: Many expanded lesional clones stayed in scalp and blood while on tofacitinib.

Treatment defined: oral pan-JAK inhibitor, 5-10 mg twice daily. As part of sample collection, lesional scalp punch biopsies and peripheral blood were taken from alopecia areata patients. Reverse transcription of extracted RNA yielded cDNA, which provided the sequencing template. The method was immunoSEQ multiplex PCR; TCRdb's version includes in-frame clones alone and lacks a portion of them. The repertoire consists of 180,000 or so clones, with around half occurring once and the leading ten covering 10% to 13%. The table lists this clone with a few counts. What it binds is not known. One junction end does not reproduce the germline sequence, and a read error may be involved. The CDR3 runs 12 residues. Germline CDR1 and CDR2: SGHDT and YYEEEE.

Here the sequenced sample was CD8+ T cells sorted from blood, taken at week 24, from a patient treated with tofacitinib. The origin of this receptor is a human donor with alopecia areata. The chain is built from TRBV5-6 and TRBJ2-2; unclear D gene. The CDR3 protein is CASSFNIGELFF. CDR3 sequence (DNA): TGTGCCAGCAGCTTTAACATCGGGGAGCTGTTTTTT. The full variable domain, completed using reference TRBV5-6 and TRBJ2-2, is DAGVTQSPTHLIKTRGQQVTLRCSPKSGHDTVSWYQQALGQGPQFIFQYYEEEERQRGNFPDRFSGHQFPNYSSELNVNALLLGDSALYLCASSFNIGELFFGEGSRLTVL.